This TCR beta chain comes out of a study of response to subunit inactivated influenza vaccine. One entry per CDR3 protein, called by TCRdb with MiXCR from the RT-PCR reads. This repertoire shows over 650,000 distinct CDR3 sequences, around a sixth found once; its top ten account for about a tenth. The CDR3 runs 14 residues. CDR1 GTSNPN and CDR2 SVGIG come from the germline V gene (reference sequence). V dropped 0 bases and J dropped 5 bases, with 13 bases sitting between them. This receptor was taken from a man aged 45-65 years who received an inactivated influenza vaccine. V and J are TRBV30 and TRBJ2-5; D is uncertain. The starting material was PBMCs from blood, obtained about 5 days after vaccination. CDR3 in amino acids: CAWSVKGSIETQYF. The CDR3, as DNA: TGTGCCTGGAGTGTAAAGGGTTCCATCGAGACCCAGTACTTC.